The rows below give T cell receptor beta chains drawn from one sample of a study of T cells in localized non-small cell lung cancer. Only in-frame clones appear in the TCRdb table, and some are missing; sequencing was by immunoSEQ multiplex PCR. The data contain approximately 83,000 clones, approximately 90% of them singletons. The sequences come from PBMCs, collected before any cancer treatment. Receptors originate from a woman aged 35 to 70 with stage II squamous cell lung carcinoma. Each CDR3 is given with its conserved first and last residue. The D gene is left open where the match is weak. The size entry is marked missing in some rows and otherwise reads once, few, many or a size class.

clone_size,j_call,d_call,v_call,cdr3_aa,cdr3_nt
.,TRBJ1-5,TRBD1,TRBV19,CASSIGDRGPYQPQHF,TGTGCCAGTAGTATAGGGGACAGGGGGCCGTATCAGCCCCAGCATTTT
.,TRBJ2-3,.,TRBV6-5,CASRHRARWTQYF,TGTGCCAGCAGGCACAGGGCCAGGTGGACGCAGTATTTT
.,TRBJ1-6,.,TRBV6-5,CASSYYGTLGSSPLHF,TGTGCCAGCAGTTACTATGGGACCCTGGGTAGTTCACCCCTCCACTTT
.,TRBJ2-1,TRBD2,TRBV2,CASSVSSGRSEQFF,TGTGCCAGCAGTGTCTCTAGCGGGAGGAGTGAGCAGTTCTTC
.,TRBJ2-3,.,TRBV7-9,CASSRDSIDTQYF,TGTGCCAGCAGCCGGGACTCCATAGATACGCAGTATTTT
.,TRBJ1-1,.,TRBV5-1,CASRGIRGNTEAFF,TGCGCCAGCAGGGGGATTCGGGGAAACACTGAAGCTTTCTTT
.,TRBJ2-7,.,TRBV6-5,CASALEGGSPTEQYF,TGTGCCAGCGCTCTCGAGGGGGGAAGCCCAACCGAGCAGTACTTC
.,TRBJ2-5,.,TRBV7-9,CASSLGGAGTRVGQETQYF,TGTGCCAGCAGCTTAGGTGGGGCAGGGACAAGGGTGGGTCAGGAGACCCAGTACTTC
.,TRBJ2-3,.,TRBV7-9,CASSSGPKATDTQYF,TGTGCCAGCAGCTCGGGGCCCAAAGCCACAGATACGCAGTATTTT
.,TRBJ1-2,.,TRBV5-6,CASSAQDGYTF,TGTGCCAGCAGCGCCCAAGATGGCTACACCTTC
.,TRBJ2-1,.,TRBV7-8,CASERNLGADYNEQFF,TGTGCCAGCGAACGGAATCTGGGGGCGGACTACAATGAGCAGTTCTTC
.,TRBJ1-3,.,TRBV6-5,CASSPLSSGNTIYF,TGTGCCAGCAGTCCACTTAGCTCTGGAAACACCATATATTTT
.,TRBJ2-1,TRBD1,TRBV19,CASTGQMDNEQFF,TGTGCCAGCACGGGACAGATGGACAATGAGCAGTTCTTC
few,TRBJ2-1,.,TRBV18,CASSPRQRDNEQFF,TGTGCCAGCTCACCACGACAGCGGGACAATGAGCAGTTCTTC
.,TRBJ1-1,TRBD1,TRBV19,CASKRQGAAEAFF,TGTGCCAGTAAGAGGCAGGGGGCCGCTGAAGCTTTCTTT
.,TRBJ2-2,.,TRBV5-4,CASSFTVNTGELFF,TGTGCCAGCAGCTTTACAGTGAACACCGGGGAGCTGTTTTTT
once,TRBJ2-1,.,TRBV7-9,CASSRLNSYNEQFF,TGTGCCAGCAGCCGACTGAACTCCTACAATGAGCAGTTCTTC
few,TRBJ1-5,.,TRBV16,CASSRDQGGGQPQHF,TGTGCCAGCAGCCGAGATCAAGGAGGCGGTCAGCCCCAGCATTTT
once,TRBJ2-3,.,TRBV6-1,CASSELGGRRTDTQYF,TGTGCCAGCAGTGAATTAGGGGGGCGTCGGACAGATACGCAGTATTTT
.,TRBJ1-1,.,TRBV7-7,CASSLRENTEAFF,TGTGCTAGCAGCTTACGGGAGAACACTGAAGCTTTCTTT
.,TRBJ1-1,.,TRBV30,CAWSNWGGANTEAFF,TGTGCCTGGAGCAACTGGGGGGGGGCGAACACTGAAGCTTTCTTT
.,TRBJ1-1,.,TRBV21-1,CASSTKGNTEAFF,TGTGCCAGCAGCACCAAGGGGAACACTGAAGCTTTCTTT
.,TRBJ2-7,TRBD2,TRBV9,CASSVGLAGDEQYF,TGTGCCAGCAGCGTAGGACTAGCGGGAGATGAGCAGTACTTC
.,TRBJ2-1,.,TRBV7-9,CASSEWGKTLDGNEQFF,TGTGCCAGCAGTGAGTGGGGGAAGACCCTTGATGGCAATGAGCAGTTCTTC
.,TRBJ2-5,TRBD2,TRBV28,CASSASGGEETQYF,TGTGCCAGCAGTGCTAGCGGGGGCGAAGAGACCCAGTACTTC
.,TRBJ2-3,TRBD2,TRBV6-4,CASSDEVERGGRTDTQYF,TGTGCCAGCAGTGATGAAGTTGAGCGGGGGGGCCGGACAGATACGCAGTATTTT
.,TRBJ1-5,.,TRBV5-4,CASSSGGPLDNQPQHF,TGTGCCAGCAGCTCCGGGGGACCGCTTGACAATCAGCCCCAGCATTTT